Listed here are 19 T cell receptor beta chains from one sample, sequenced in a study of shared clonotypes between healthy human individuals. The protocol was immunoSEQ multiplex PCR, while the TCRdb copy is restricted to in-frame clones and leaves out a portion. Among around 2,000,000 clones, just over 90% were seen once, and the ten largest hold under 2%. Naive CD8 cells, CD45RO-negative and positively selected for CCR7, excluded terminally differentiated effector memory CD45RA+ cells. The sequenced sample consisted of naive CD8+ T cells from PBMCs. These receptor sequences come from a man younger than 35 in good health. Some clones in this sample may be carry-over from other donors' samples.

The J gene is TRBJ2-1, the V gene TRBV6-6; 11 bases line up with TRBD2. Germline-derived CDR1 and CDR2 are MNHNY and SVGAGI (reference sequence). The CDR3 totals 15 residues. The V segment lost 6 bases and the J segment 4 bases; nucleotides outside the gene matches: 5. CDR3 sequence reads: CASRTGLAAYNEQFF. DNA for the CDR3: TGTGCCAGCAGAACGGGACTAGCGGCATACAATGAGCAGTTCTTC.

The chain uses TRBV7-2 and TRBJ2-3; 9 nucleotides align to TRBD1. V dropped 6 bases and J dropped 4; count of bases not matched to a gene: 11. The germline V gene has CDR1 SGHTA and CDR2 FQGNSA. This CDR3 comprises 16 residues. The CDR3 loop reads CASRLGGQGWSDTQYF. Written as DNA, the CDR3 is TGTGCCAGCAGGCTGGGCGGACAGGGGTGGTCAGATACGCAGTATTTT.

V is TRBV12-5 and J is TRBJ2-3; D gene unclear. The germline CDR1 and CDR2 sequences are LGHNT and FRNRAP. Trimming removed 6 bases from V and 4 bases from J, with 14 bases in between. The CDR3 sequence is 14 residues long. The CDR3 is CASGSPAISDTQYF. CDR3 nucleotide sequence: TGTGCTAGTGGCTCCCCTGCTATCTCAGATACGCAGTATTTT.

To note about this clone: This sample also contains other DNA sequences that code for the same CDR3. The chain links TRBV7-9 to TRBJ2-3; D is undetermined. Germline values: CDR1 SEHNR, CDR2 FQNEAQ (reference sequence). The CDR3 has 14 amino acids. The V and J ends lost 1 base and 1 base respectively, with 6 bases between them. CDR3 nucleotide sequence: TGTGCCAGCAGCTTAGTTGCGGGCACAGATACGCAGTATTTT. This codes for CASSLVAGTDTQYF.

V is TRBV9 and J is TRBJ2-1; TRBD2 agrees at 12 bases. This CDR3 comprises 17 residues. Germline-derived CDR1 and CDR2 are SGDLS and YYNGEE. Trimming cost V 1 base and J 7 bases; bases outside gene matches: 9. The CDR3 is CASSVFKSSGRGNEQFF. The DNA of the CDR3 is TGTGCCAGCAGCGTATTTAAGTCTAGCGGGAGGGGGAATGAGCAGTTCTTC. The full variable domain, with the rest looked up from reference TRBV9 and TRBJ2-1, is DSGVTQTPKHLITATGQRVTLRCSPRSGDLSVYWYQQSLDQGLQFLIQYYNGEERAKGNILERFSAQQFPDLHSELNLSSLELGDSALYFCASSVFKSSGRGNEQFFGPGTRLTVL.

Here the CDR3 reads CASSPRGPTDTQYF. In nucleotides, the CDR3 is TGTGCCAGCAGCCCGAGGGGTCCGACAGATACGCAGTATTTT. The rearrangement links TRBV9 to TRBJ2-3; either TRBD1 or TRBD2 may fit D (5 bases each). Trimming stripped 4 bases from V and 3 bases from J, with 12 bases between. CDR1 SGDLS and CDR2 YYNGEE come from the germline V gene. CDR3 length equals 14 residues.

The V call is TRBV2, the J call TRBJ1-1, with 8 bases lining up with TRBD1. Germline values: CDR1 SNHLY, CDR2 FYNNEI. With V trimmed by 8 bases and J by 3 bases, 5 bases remained unmatched. The CDR3 consists of 13 residues. In nucleotides, the CDR3 is TGTGCCAGCGAAACAGGGGGGTACACTGAAGCTTTCTTT. Its translation is CASETGGYTEAFF.

The chain employs TRBV4-1 and TRBJ2-1, with 10 bases matching TRBD2. Germline values: CDR1 MGHRA, CDR2 YSYEKL. Germline trimming cut 4 bases from V and 5 bases from J; bases unmatched to any gene: 8. The CDR3 runs 16 residues. The CDR3 DNA follows: TGCGCCAGCAGCCCGCCCACTAGCGGGAAAGACAATGAGCAGTTCTTC. It specifies CASSPPTSGKDNEQFF.

The V and J genes are TRBV6-5 and TRBJ2-7, with D possibly being TRBD1 (5 bases). V was pared by 5 bases and J by 1 base, with 12 bases between. Germline V gives CDR1 MNHEY, CDR2 SVGAGI. The CDR3 consists of 14 residues. The CDR3 DNA sequence: TGTGCCAGCAGTCCTTCGACAGCTTCCTACGAGCAGTACTTC. Translation gives CASSPSTASYEQYF.

This sequence joins TRBV27 and TRBJ1-5, with TRBD1 as a possible D gene (5 bases). In germline, CDR1 is MNHEY, CDR2 SMNVEV (reference sequence). The V gene lost 6 bases and the J gene lost 6 bases, with 12 bases spanning the gap. This CDR3 region has 13 residues. CDR3 nucleotide sequence: TGTGCCAGCAGCCCAGGGAGTGGTCAGCCCCAGCATTTT. Encoded protein: CASSPGSGQPQHF.

In this sample, this clone turned up a few times. The rearrangement joins TRBV5-1 to TRBJ2-3, with 9 bases that match TRBD1. The germline V gene has CDR1 SGHRS and CDR2 YFSETQ. Trimming at V came to 5 bases and at J to 1 base, leaving 8 bases not matched to a gene. The CDR3 is 16 residues long. The CDR3 bases are TGCGCCAGCAGTAACACCCGGGACAGGGGCACAGATACGCAGTATTTT. It yields the protein CASSNTRDRGTDTQYF. The complete variable domain, with remaining parts taken from reference TRBV5-1 and TRBJ2-3, reads KAGVTQTPRYLIKTRGQQVTLSCSPISGHRSVSWYQQTPGQGLQFLFEYFSETQRNKGNFPGRFSGRQFSNSRSEMNVSTLELGDSALYLCASSNTRDRGTDTQYFGPGTRLTVL.

The chain links TRBV29-1 to TRBJ2-5; D tentatively reads TRBD1 or TRBD2 (5 bases each). The J call may be faulty, since TRBJ2-7 better matches the DNA end. The CDR3 sequence is 14 residues long. Germline V lookup: CDR1 SQVTM, CDR2 ANQGSEA. The chain's CDR3 is CSVKIGGHSYEQYF. DNA of the CDR3: TGCAGCGTTAAAATCGGAGGACACTCCTACGAGCAGTACTTC.

This clone appeared a single time. This sample includes further DNA sequences coding for the same CDR3. This rearrangement joins TRBV28 to TRBJ2-1; TRBD1 or TRBD2 may be the D gene (5 bases each). Looked up from germline, CDR1 is MDHEN and CDR2 is SYDVKM. The CDR3 runs 14 residues. V shed 2 bases and J shed 5 bases, with 10 bases lying between them. CDR3 sequence reads: CASSLGGENNEQFF. The DNA for the CDR3 is TGTGCCAGCAGTTTAGGGGGAGAGAACAATGAGCAGTTCTTC. Based on the CDR3 plus reference TRBV28 and TRBJ2-1, the full variable domain is DVKVTQSSRYLVKRTGEKVFLECVQDMDHENMFWYRQDPGLGLRLIYFSYDVKMKEKGDIPEGYSVSREKKERFSLILESASTNQTSMYLCASSLGGENNEQFFGPGTRLTVL.

CDR3 region: CASSLSVSTNEKLFF. The DNA of the CDR3 is TGTGCCAGCAGTTTATCCGTTTCGACTAATGAAAAACTGTTTTTT. The chain recombines TRBV27 with TRBJ1-4; D not certain. This CDR3 has 15 residues. Germline assignment: CDR1 MNHEY and CDR2 SMNVEV (reference sequence). V was shortened by 0 bases and J by 2 bases, with 7 bases between the two germline ends.

The chain employs TRBV6-1 and TRBJ1-3; 8 nucleotides align to TRBD1. Per germline, CDR1 MNHNS and CDR2 SASEGT. CDR3 length: 15 amino acids. Trimming cost V 2 bases and J 3 bases; bases outside gene matches: 3. The CDR3 DNA is TGTGCCAGCAGTGAACTCAGGGGGCTTGGAAACACCATATATTTT. This translates into CASSELRGLGNTIYF.

The V call is TRBV4-2, the J call TRBJ2-7; TRBD2 matches at 10 bases. This CDR3 comprises 16 residues. Unmatched junction bases numbered 6, after V lost 4 bases and J lost 0 bases. Germline V gene sequence: CDR1 LGHNA, CDR2 YNFKEQ. The chain's CDR3 is CASSLLAGEGSYEQYF. The CDR3 DNA sequence: TGTGCCAGCAGCCTCCTAGCGGGAGAAGGCTCCTACGAGCAGTACTTC.

The rearrangement uses TRBV19 and TRBJ1-5; D not resolved. This CDR3 region has 18 residues. Germline CDR1 and CDR2: LNHDA and SQIVND (reference sequence). The V end lost 5 bases, the J end lost 3 bases, and 23 bases lay between the germline ends. The CDR3 protein is CASSSPSLSPGVNQPQHF. Here the CDR3 DNA reads TGTGCCAGTAGTTCTCCTAGTTTATCCCCTGGGGTCAATCAGCCCCAGCATTTT.

The CDR3 loop reads CATSVATYEQYF. The CDR3 region has the DNA TGTGCGACCTCAGTTGCGACCTACGAGCAGTACTTC. This chain links TRBV28 with TRBJ2-7; D not resolved. The CDR3 length is 12 residues. Germline assignment: CDR1 MDHEN and CDR2 SYDVKM.

The gene calls are TRBV5-5 and TRBJ1-5, with D tentatively TRBD1 (5 bases). The CDR3 is 18 residues long. Trimming took off 4 bases at V and 0 bases at J, with 20 bases between the two ends. Germline-derived CDR1 and CDR2 are SGHKS and YYEKEE (reference sequence). CDR3 in amino acids: CASSGSPFGGDSNQPQHF. In DNA form, the CDR3 reads TGTGCCAGCAGCGGTAGCCCTTTTGGGGGAGATAGCAATCAGCCCCAGCATTTT. Using reference TRBV5-5 and TRBJ1-5 for the parts outside the CDR3, the full variable domain is DAGVTQSPTHLIKTRGQQVTLRCSPISGHKSVSWYQQVLGQGPQFIFQYYEKEERGRGNFPDRFSARQFPNYSSELNVNALLLGDSALYLCASSGSPFGGDSNQPQHFGDGTRLSIL.